The sequence of this T cell receptor (beta chain) was determined in a study of identical twins. TCRdb processed the 5' RACE reads anew with MiXCR; each CDR3 protein has one entry. The table shows hundreds of thousands of distinct CDR3 sequences, with over 8.5% occurring only once. Study-wide results and limits: Clonotypes of the beta chain that were abundant in cord blood carried fewer insertions (memory repertoires showed none). The models gave estimates that fell short of the out-of-frame TCR alpha sharing seen in monozygotic twins.

This CDR3 has 15 residues. V was pared by 5 bases and J by 7 bases, with 9 bases of the junction left unmatched. Germline CDR1 is SGHTA and CDR2 is FQGNSA. This clonotype has a handful of counts. Its matching antigen is unknown. The same sample was also used in a study of yellow fever vaccine responses in identical twins.

V and J are TRBV7-2 and TRBJ2-1; 9 bases line up with TRBD2. What was sequenced was PBMCs. The receptor's source is a woman aged 18 to 35 in good health. The CDR3 sequence is CASSPDGTSLNEQFF. The CDR3 coding sequence is TGTGCCAGCAGCCCAGACGGGACTAGCCTAAATGAGCAGTTCTTC.